The 22 T cell receptor beta chains listed next were all sequenced from one sample in a study of CD8+ T cells in alopecia areata (dated by TCRdb to the late 2010s). Libraries were prepared through the immunoSEQ multiplex PCR assay. RNA was extracted from all samples and reverse transcribed into cDNA as template for TCR sequencing. TCRdb mirrors the immuneACCESS table, restricted to in-frame sequences. Some clones are absent from its copies; in checked studies, under half trace to an unresolved V gene, and the reason for the others is unknown. The table shows some 110,000 clones here, with no singletons. The ten biggest clones cover about 20% of the sample. The sample comprised lesional skin. The receptors here all came from a C3H/HeJ mouse with alopecia areata. Mice from this strain have the MHC haplotype H2-k.

This clone showed up just a few times. Gene names denote mouse genes. The read stops 4 residues short of the end of the CDR3; the missing end is completed from the germline J gene. The chain recombines TRBV1 with TRBJ2-3; TRBD2 agrees at 9 bases. Germline values: CDR1 NSQYPW, CDR2 LRSPGD (reference sequence). After removal of 0 bases from V and 3 bases from J, the junction contained 4 bases not matched to a gene. This CDR3 has 16 residues. The part of the CDR3 DNA that was read is TGCACCTGCAGTGCAGAAGTACTGGGGGGAGCAGAA. Its translation: CTCSAEVLGGAE. The full CDR3 protein reads CTCSAEVLGGAETLYF.

This clone was detected only a few times. Mouse germline and gene names are used. The read terminates 4 residues before the CDR3 end, so the remaining end is supplied by the germline J gene. The chain carries TRBV13-2 and TRBJ2-2; 8 bases are shared with TRBD2. In germline, CDR1 is NNHNN, CDR2 SYGAGS (reference sequence). After removal of 2 bases from V and 4 bases from J, the junction contained 4 bases not matched to a gene. The CDR3 totals 15 residues. The covered CDR3 bases are TGTGCCAGCGGTGAGGGGGGGCGAGGCACCGGG. As protein: CASGEGGRGTG. The complete CDR3 sequence is CASGEGGRGTGQLYF.

Ten or more counts support this clone. Here the gene names and germline are mouse. The sequence runs out 4 residues before the end of the CDR3; the remainder is reconstructed from the germline J gene. This sequence joins TRBV13-3 and TRBJ2-7, with a weak D call TRBD1 (7 bases). The CDR3 spans 13 residues. The V gene lost 6 bases and the J gene lost 0 bases, with 10 bases spanning the gap. The germline gives CDR1 NNHDY, CDR2 SYVADS. The covered CDR3 bases are TGTGCCAGCACCAGGGGGGTCTCCTAT. Amino acids: CASTRGVSY. The whole CDR3 protein reads CASTRGVSYEQYF.

This clone was detected a few times. All gene names here are mouse names. The read halts 4 residues ahead of the CDR3 end, with the missing end drawn from the germline J gene. The chain uses TRBV5 and TRBJ2-3; the match to TRBD2 covers 9 bases. The V gene's germline CDR1 is LGHNA and CDR2 YNLKQL (reference sequence). The CDR3 is 15 amino acids. Trimming at V came to 0 bases and at J to 3 bases, leaving 1 base not matched to a gene. The CDR3 reads CASSQDGGAAETLYF. CDR3 DNA, as far as it was read: TGTGCCAGCAGCCAAGATGGGGGGGCGGCAGAA.

This clone was detected a few times. The protein here is the DNA translation, as the TCRdb protein differs from it at residue 15. Germline and genes: mouse. The read terminates 3 residues before the CDR3 end, so the remaining end is supplied by the germline J gene. This chain joins TRBV12-1 and TRBJ1-6; 11 bases are shared with TRBD1. TRBJ1-6 is an ORF, with its function uncertain. Germline V gene data show CDR1 as SGHSN and CDR2 as HYEKVE. Trimming cost V 2 bases and J 0 bases; bases outside gene matches: 5. The CDR3 has 18 amino acids. The CDR3 sequence: CASSPDRGRDSYNSPLYF. CDR3 DNA (partial): TGTGCCAGCTCTCCGGACAGGGGGCGGGATTCCTATAATTCGCCC.

This clone was counted at least ten times. The genes are named according to mouse. The sequence runs out 4 residues before the end of the CDR3; the remainder is reconstructed from the germline J gene. The chain joins TRBV19 to TRBJ2-1; 9 bases line up with TRBD1. With 5 bases clipped from V and 3 bases from J, the junction kept 0 bases outside the gene matches. The CDR3 sequence is 13 residues long. Germline V lookup: CDR1 FNHDT, CDR2 SITEND (reference sequence). CDR3: CASRQGAYAEQFF. The part of the CDR3 DNA that was read is TGTGCCAGCAGACAGGGGGCCTATGCT.

A remark on this clone: Gene names are the mouse ones. The DNA ends 4 residues before the CDR3 does, and the rest of the CDR3 is filled in from the germline J gene. The V gene is TRBV16, the J gene TRBJ2-5; a possible D gene is TRBD2 (6 bases). The CDR3 has 15 residues. Germline V gives CDR1 SGHSA, CDR2 FRNQAP. The chain's CDR3 is CASSLGSGEEDTQYF. The part of the CDR3 DNA that was read is TGTGCAAGCAGCTTAGGTTCTGGGGAGGAAGAC. The whole variable domain, filled in from reference TRBV16 and TRBJ2-5, reads NAGVIQTPRHKVTGKGQEATLWCEPISGHSAVFWYRQTIVQGLEFLTYFRNQAPIDDSGMPKERFSAQMPNQSHSTLKIQSTQPQDSAVYLCASSLGSGEEDTQYFGPGTRLLVL.

This clone has a handful of counts. The genes and germline here are from mouse. The CDR3 end is not reached by the read, which stops 4 residues before it; the germline J gene fills it in. The V call is TRBV29, the J call TRBJ2-7; 7 bases are a match to TRBD1. The germline gives CDR1 MSHET, CDR2 SYDVDS. The V gene end was trimmed by 4 bases and the J gene end by 3 bases; junction bases not matched to a gene: 3. This CDR3 has 13 residues. The CDR3 here is CASSSQGVYEQYF. CDR3 bases read: TGTGCTAGCAGTTCCCAGGGGGTCTAT.

Notes on this clone: Mouse gene names and germline throughout. Read sequence stops 4 residues before the CDR3 end, and the germline J gene provides the missing end. This chain links TRBV13-2 with TRBJ2-5; tentatively, D is TRBD1 (6 bases). Germline values: CDR1 NNHNN, CDR2 SYGAGS (reference sequence). The CDR3 consists of 15 residues. The V and J ends lost 2 bases and 2 bases respectively, with 12 bases between them. CDR3: CASGEDSDFQDTQYF. The covered CDR3 bases are TGTGCCAGCGGTGAGGACAGCGACTTCCAAGAC.

This clone was detected only a few times. Gene names and germline refer to mouse. Read data end 4 residues before the CDR3 end; the end is taken from the germline J gene. This chain links TRBV1 with TRBJ1-1, with D maybe TRBD1 (6 bases). Trimming took off 3 bases at V and 4 bases at J, with 9 bases between the two ends. CDR3 size: 13 residues. The germline V gene has CDR1 NSQYPW and CDR2 LRSPGD (reference sequence). Incomplete CDR3 DNA: TGCACCTGCAGTGCGCGGGACATCACA. It specifies CTCSARDIT. The full CDR3 is CTCSARDITEVFF.

Concerning this clone: Genes here carry mouse names. Read coverage stops 4 residues before the CDR3 terminus; the germline J gene supplies the remainder. The rearrangement links TRBV13-3 to TRBJ2-5; 7 bases are a match to TRBD2. CDR1 and CDR2 (germline): NNHDY, SYVADS. CDR3 size: 13 residues. The CDR3 bases that were read are TGTGCCAGCAGTGATACCTGGGGGGAC. Amino acid sequence: CASSDTWGD. The whole CDR3 protein is CASSDTWGDTQYF.

This clone turned up a few times. TCRdb and the translated DNA give different amino acids at residue 13; the protein presented here is the one translated from the DNA. Gene names are the mouse ones. The read gets to within 3 residues of the CDR3 end, and the germline J gene fills in the rest. This rearrangement joins TRBV13-3 to TRBJ1-6; 12 nucleotides agree with TRBD1. TRBJ1-6 counts as an open reading frame of uncertain function. Trimming at V came to 3 bases and at J to 10 bases, leaving 8 bases not matched to a gene. Germline CDR1 is NNHDY and CDR2 is SYVADS. The CDR3 totals 16 residues. CDR3 in amino acids: CASSGGQGAEGSPLYF. The CDR3 DNA, read in part, is TGTGCCAGCAGTGGGGGACAGGGGGCTGAGGGGTCGCCC.

Worth noting for this clone: Gene names follow the mouse nomenclature. The read stops 4 residues short of the end of the CDR3; the missing end is completed from the germline J gene. The chain uses TRBV1 and TRBJ1-1, with TRBD1 identical over 9 bases. CDR3 length: 14 residues. The V gene's germline CDR1 is NSQYPW and CDR2 LRSPGD (reference sequence). The sequenced part of the CDR3 DNA is TGCACCTGCAGTGAGGGACAGGGAGTGGCA. Protein product: CTCSEGQGVA. The full CDR3 sequence reads CTCSEGQGVAEVFF.

This clone was seen a handful of times. Germline and genes: mouse. The read stops 4 residues short of the end of the CDR3; the missing end is completed from the germline J gene. V is TRBV14 and J is TRBJ2-1; the match to TRBD2 covers 11 bases. Trimming took 5 bases from V and 1 from J; bases not matched to a gene: 5. Per the germline V gene, CDR1 is SGHDT and CDR2 is FRDEAV. The CDR3 is made up of 16 amino acids. The CDR3: CASSPDWGGNYAEQFF. The CDR3 DNA, read in part, is TGTGCCAGCAGCCCCGACTGGGGGGGGAACTATGCT.

To note about this clone: Gene and germline names: mouse. The CDR3 end lies 4 residues beyond the end of the read and is filled in from the germline J gene. V is TRBV13-3 and J is TRBJ2-7; D is unresolved. This CDR3 is 13 amino acids long. V dropped 3 bases and J dropped 1 base, with 8 bases sitting between them. The germline gives CDR1 NNHDY, CDR2 SYVADS. This chain's CDR3 is CASSAQKSYEQYF. The CDR3 bases that were read are TGTGCCAGCAGTGCTCAGAAATCCTAT.

Regarding this clone: Gene and germline names: mouse. With the read ending 4 residues before the CDR3 end, the germline J gene is used to fill in that end. J is TRBJ2-2 and V is TRBV13-1; D might be TRBD1 (6 bases). Trimming removed 0 bases at V and 0 bases at J, with 9 bases between. The CDR3 length is 16 residues. CDR1 and CDR2 (germline): NSHNY, SYGAGN. This chain's CDR3 is CASSDAGATNTGQLYF. The CDR3 bases that were read are TGTGCCAGCAGTGATGCAGGGGCAACAAACACCGGG.

This clone was seen a few times. All gene names here are mouse names. The CDR3 end is not reached by the read, which stops 4 residues before it; the germline J gene fills it in. The chain links TRBV13-1 to TRBJ1-2, with 10 bases matching TRBD1. The V gene's germline CDR1 is NSHNY and CDR2 SYGAGN. This CDR3 has 15 residues. After removal of 4 bases from V and 2 bases from J, the junction contained 5 bases not matched to a gene. The sequenced part of the CDR3 DNA is TGTGCCAGCAGTTTCCGACAGGGGGCCAACTCC. The encoded protein is CASSFRQGANS. The whole CDR3 is CASSFRQGANSDYTF.

Turning to this clone: TCRdb and the translated DNA give different amino acids at residue 13; the protein presented here is the one translated from the DNA. These gene names are mouse names. From the germline J gene comes the end of the CDR3, since the read stops 3 residues before it. The chain uses TRBV31 and TRBJ1-6; 8 nucleotides agree with TRBD1. TRBJ1-6 is assigned to the ORF class and has an uncertain function. With V trimmed by 2 bases and J by 2 bases, 5 bases remained unmatched. The length of the CDR3 is 16 residues. The V gene's germline CDR1 is GKSSPN and CDR2 SITVG. The CDR3 bases that were read are TGTGCCTGGAGTACCGGACAGGGAGCCTATAATTCGCCC. Encoded protein: CAWSTGQGAYNSP. The whole CDR3 sequence reads CAWSTGQGAYNSPLYF.

Ten or more counts support this clone. The gene names here belong to mouse. Read coverage stops 4 residues before the CDR3 terminus; the germline J gene supplies the remainder. The J gene is TRBJ2-1, the V gene TRBV13-3; 10 bases are a match to TRBD2. The CDR3 spans 16 residues. Germline V CDR1 and CDR2: NNHDY, SYVADS. Trimming at V came to 3 bases and at J to 0 bases, leaving 3 bases not matched to a gene. The CDR3 bases that were read are TGTGCCAGCAGTGGAGGGACTGGGGTTAACTATGCT. Residues: CASSGGTGVNYA. The CDR3 as a whole reads CASSGGTGVNYAEQFF.

Remarks on this clone: Genes and germline come from the mouse. Read sequence stops 4 residues before the CDR3 end, and the germline J gene provides the missing end. The V gene is TRBV13-3, the J gene TRBJ2-1; TRBD1 agrees at 10 bases. The CDR3 is made up of 16 amino acids. CDR1 is NNHDY and CDR2 is SYVADS in the germline V gene. The junction had 7 bases not matched to a gene; V was cut back by 2 bases and J by 5 bases. The CDR3 region is CASSDPGQGVNAEQFF. The sequenced CDR3 bases are TGTGCCAGCAGTGACCCCGGACAGGGGGTTAATGCT.

This clone has just a few counts. Gene names follow the mouse nomenclature. The CDR3 loop reads CASSDRDRGNTLYF. Incomplete CDR3 DNA: TGTGCCAGCAGTGATAGGGACAGGGGTAAC. J is TRBJ2-4 and V is TRBV13-3; 10 bases map to TRBD1. The read is 4 residues too short to cover the CDR3 end, so that end is filled in from the germline J gene. Germline V gene sequence: CDR1 NNHDY, CDR2 SYVADS. The CDR3 has 14 amino acids.

This clone was seen many times. The gene names here belong to mouse. The read is 4 residues too short to cover the CDR3 end, so that end is filled in from the germline J gene. The chain recombines TRBV1 with TRBJ2-3; 12 bases line up with TRBD2. Germline V gene sequence: CDR1 NSQYPW, CDR2 LRSPGD (reference sequence). Trimming took 0 bases from V and 1 from J; bases not matched to a gene: 8. The CDR3 length is 19 residues. The part of the CDR3 DNA that was read is TGCACCTGCAGTGCAGACCTCGACTGGGGGGGCGCAGGTGCAGAA. Its translation is CTCSADLDWGGAGAE. The complete CDR3 reads CTCSADLDWGGAGAETLYF. The complete variable domain, with remaining parts taken from reference TRBV1 and TRBJ2-3, reads VTLLEQNPRWRLVPRGQAVNLRCILKNSQYPWMSWYQQDLQKQLQWLFTLRSPGDKEVKSLPGADYLATRVTDTELRLQVANMSQGRTLYCTCSADLDWGGAGAETLYFGSGTRLTVL.